The next 18 T cell receptor beta chains were all read from a single sample in a study of blood T cell repertoires in COVID-19 (dated by TCRdb to between 2020 and 2021). Libraries were built with the immunoSEQ multiplex PCR assay. TCRdb's version of the immuneACCESS table is confined to in-frame rearrangements and falls short of the full clone set. An unresolved V gene accounts for under half of the shortfall where checked; the remainder is of unknown origin. The sample table holds 100,000 to 150,000 clones, of which approximately 86% were seen once. The ten largest clones represent roughly 10% of the sample. The sequenced material came from peripheral blood. These receptors were collected from a woman in her sixties or seventies with COVID-19, enrolled during active disease.

This chain links TRBV3-1 (or the pseudogene TRBV3-2) with TRBJ2-7; 9 bases line up with TRBD1. The germline gives CDR1 LGHDT, CDR2 YNNKEL (reference sequence). This CDR3 contains 14 residues. The V segment lost 8 bases and the J segment 5 bases; nucleotides outside the gene matches: 10. The CDR3 is CASSTGTGPNEQYF. DNA of the CDR3: TGTGCCAGCTCTACGGGGACAGGGCCGAACGAGCAGTACTTC.

The chain joins TRBV6-6 to TRBJ2-7, with D tentatively TRBD2 (6 bases). CDR3 length: 14 amino acids. Germline CDR1 MNHNY, CDR2 SVGAGI (reference sequence). Trimming pared 6 bases from V and 5 bases from J, leaving 17 bases between. CDR3 DNA: TGTGCCAGCAGCTTGGGGGGACTTTGGGACGAGCAGTACTTC. Protein product: CASSLGGLWDEQYF.

This sequence joins TRBV10-3 and TRBJ2-7, with TRBD1 identical over 7 bases. The CDR3 has 14 amino acids. The V gene end was trimmed by 2 bases and the J gene end by 3 bases; junction bases not matched to a gene: 4. Germline values: CDR1 ENHRY, CDR2 SYGVKD. CDR3 region: CAISEAPGGYEQYF. CDR3 nucleotide sequence: TGTGCCATCAGTGAGGCCCCAGGGGGCTACGAGCAGTACTTC.

V and J are TRBV2 and TRBJ1-2; the D gene is possibly TRBD1 (5 bases). V lost 7 bases and J lost 7, with 16 bases in between. The germline gives CDR1 SNHLY, CDR2 FYNNEI. The CDR3 is 13 amino acids. The CDR3: CASTTGEPIGYTF. The DNA for the CDR3 is TGTGCCAGCACCACGGGGGAACCTATTGGCTACACCTTC.

This clone showed up just a few times. The genes are TRBV29-1 and TRBJ2-3; 8 nucleotides match TRBD2. The trim removed 6 bases at V and 3 bases at J, leaving 14 bases unmatched. Germline assignment: CDR1 SQVTM and CDR2 ANQGSEA. This CDR3 has 16 residues. The CDR3 region is CSVDNIRGGNTDTQYF. CDR3 nucleotide sequence: TGCAGCGTCGACAATATCCGGGGGGGGAATACAGATACGCAGTATTTT.

The chain carries TRBV19 and TRBJ1-2; no firm D call. Germline-derived CDR1 and CDR2 are LNHDA and SQIVND (reference sequence). The CDR3 length is 12 residues. V lost 5 bases, J lost 5 bases, and 9 bases lay in between. CDR3 in amino acids: CASSAGLYGYTF. The CDR3 bases are TGTGCCAGTAGTGCGGGTCTTTATGGCTACACCTTC.

This chain links TRBV5-1 with TRBJ2-3; 11 positions agree with TRBD1. CDR1 is SGHRS and CDR2 is YFSETQ in the germline V gene. This CDR3 spans 17 amino acids. The V gene end was trimmed by 0 bases and the J gene end by 3 bases; junction bases not matched to a gene: 6. The CDR3 here is CASSLAPGQGGTDTQYF. For the CDR3, the DNA is TGCGCCAGCAGCTTGGCCCCGGGACAGGGGGGGACAGATACGCAGTATTTT.

The chain links TRBV30 to TRBJ1-4; no clear D. The CDR3 totals 13 residues. Trimming pared 5 bases from V and 5 bases from J, leaving 12 bases between. Germline-derived CDR1 and CDR2 are GTSNPN and SVGIG (reference sequence). This CDR3 reads CAWGRAINEKLFF. The CDR3 DNA reads TGTGCCTGGGGGCGGGCGATAAATGAAAAACTGTTTTTT.

The chain uses TRBV28 and TRBJ1-3; 8 nucleotides align to TRBD1. CDR3 length equals 17 residues. Germline CDR1 MDHEN, CDR2 SYDVKM. Trimming took 3 bases from V and 4 from J; bases not matched to a gene: 11. The CDR3 is CASSFLTPGGSGNTIYF. The CDR3 nucleotides read TGTGCCAGCAGTTTCCTTACTCCAGGGGGCTCCGGAAACACCATATATTTT.

The chain employs TRBV5-1 and TRBJ2-7; TRBD2 matches 13 bases. The V gene's germline CDR1 is SGHRS and CDR2 YFSETQ. The trim removed 4 bases at V and 9 bases at J, leaving 13 bases unmatched. CDR3 length equals 16 residues. The CDR3 DNA follows: TGCGCCAGCAGCCCCTGGACTAGCGGGGGCCCTGCGGGGCAGTACTTC. This gives the protein CASSPWTSGGPAGQYF.

V gene TRBV18 combines with J gene TRBJ2-3, with 9 positions matching TRBD1. The junction had 4 bases not matched to a gene; V was cut back by 5 bases and J by 1 base. The CDR3 consists of 15 residues. Germline lookup yields CDR1 KGHSH and CDR2 LQKENI. The CDR3, as DNA: TGTGCCAGCTCAGCCCGGACAGGGGGCACAGATACGCAGTATTTT. Encoded protein: CASSARTGGTDTQYF.

The CDR3 sequence is CASSPRTMNTEAFF. The CDR3 DNA reads as TGTGCCAGCAGCCCCCGGACAATGAACACTGAAGCTTTCTTT. V is TRBV9 and J is TRBJ1-1; possibly TRBD1 for D (5 bases). Trimming took off 4 bases at V and 0 bases at J, with 10 bases between the two ends. This CDR3 region has 14 residues. Germline CDR1 is SGDLS and CDR2 is YYNGEE.

The chain is built from TRBV6-6 and TRBJ1-3; D is possibly TRBD1 (5 bases). The CDR3 is 14 residues long. Trimming stripped 5 bases from V and 0 bases from J, with 8 bases between. Germline CDR1 MNHNY, CDR2 SVGAGI (reference sequence). The CDR3 nucleotides read TGTGCCAGCAGTGCAGGGTTCTCTGGAAACACCATATATTTT. This gives the protein CASSAGFSGNTIYF.

Written as DNA, the CDR3 is TGTGCCAGCAGTCCGGGACTAGCGGGGGTTTTTACCTACGAGCAGTACTTC. Protein product: CASSPGLAGVFTYEQYF. The rearrangement joins TRBV27 to TRBJ2-7; 14 nucleotides agree with TRBD2. The germline CDR1 and CDR2 sequences are MNHEY and SMNVEV (reference sequence). This CDR3 has 17 residues. With V trimmed by 5 bases and J by 2 bases, 8 bases remained unmatched.

The chain carries TRBV10-1 and TRBJ2-3; 8 nucleotides match TRBD2. V lost 9 bases, J lost 3 bases, and 11 bases stayed unmatched. The CDR3 runs to 15 residues. CDR1 WNHNN and CDR2 SYGVQD come from the germline V gene (reference sequence). Here the CDR3 reads CASQKRGGLTDTQYF. In DNA form, the CDR3 reads TGCGCCAGTCAAAAACGGGGGGGCCTAACAGATACGCAGTATTTT.

In this sample, this clone turned up a few times. The chain is built from TRBV28 and TRBJ2-6; D not resolved. Per the germline V gene, CDR1 is MDHEN and CDR2 is SYDVKM. The CDR3 has 14 amino acids. The V and J ends lost 1 base and 1 base respectively, with 2 bases between them. The CDR3 DNA is TGTGCCAGCAGTTTATCTTCTGGGGCCAACGTCCTGACTTTC. Translation gives CASSLSSGANVLTF.

This clone was observed a handful of times. Here the CDR3 DNA reads TGCGCCAGCAGCTTCGGACAGGGGGGACCGGATACGCAGTATTTT. It codes for CASSFGQGGPDTQYF. The chain combines TRBV5-1 with TRBJ2-3, with TRBD1 matching over 10 bases. V trimming: 2 bases; J trimming: 6 bases; junction bases outside the gene matches: 6. The CDR3 is 15 residues long. Germline values: CDR1 SGHRS, CDR2 YFSETQ.

This sequence joins TRBV30 and TRBJ1-5, with a tentative D call TRBD1 (5 bases). Germline loops: CDR1 GTSNPN, CDR2 SVGIG (reference sequence). This CDR3 is 15 amino acids long. Trimming took off 3 bases at V and 4 bases at J, with 16 bases between the two ends. This chain's CDR3 is CAWRVGTYGNQPQHF. The CDR3 nucleotides read TGTGCCTGGAGGGTGGGGACTTATGGGAATCAGCCCCAGCATTTT.